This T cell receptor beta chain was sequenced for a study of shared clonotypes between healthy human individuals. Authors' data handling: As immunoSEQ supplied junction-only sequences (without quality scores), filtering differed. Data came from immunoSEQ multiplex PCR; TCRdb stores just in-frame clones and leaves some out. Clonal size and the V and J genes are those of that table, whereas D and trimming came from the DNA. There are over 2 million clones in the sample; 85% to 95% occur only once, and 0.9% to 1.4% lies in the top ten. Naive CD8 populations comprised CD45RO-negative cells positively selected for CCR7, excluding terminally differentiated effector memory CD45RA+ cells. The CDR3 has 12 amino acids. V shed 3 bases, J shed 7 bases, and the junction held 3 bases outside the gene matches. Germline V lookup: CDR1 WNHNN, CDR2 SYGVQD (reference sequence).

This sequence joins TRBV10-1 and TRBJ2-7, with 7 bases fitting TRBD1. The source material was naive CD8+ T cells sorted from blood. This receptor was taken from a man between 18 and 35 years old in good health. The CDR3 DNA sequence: TGCGCCAGCAGTGACCCGGACAGGGAGCAGTACTTC. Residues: CASSDPDREQYF.